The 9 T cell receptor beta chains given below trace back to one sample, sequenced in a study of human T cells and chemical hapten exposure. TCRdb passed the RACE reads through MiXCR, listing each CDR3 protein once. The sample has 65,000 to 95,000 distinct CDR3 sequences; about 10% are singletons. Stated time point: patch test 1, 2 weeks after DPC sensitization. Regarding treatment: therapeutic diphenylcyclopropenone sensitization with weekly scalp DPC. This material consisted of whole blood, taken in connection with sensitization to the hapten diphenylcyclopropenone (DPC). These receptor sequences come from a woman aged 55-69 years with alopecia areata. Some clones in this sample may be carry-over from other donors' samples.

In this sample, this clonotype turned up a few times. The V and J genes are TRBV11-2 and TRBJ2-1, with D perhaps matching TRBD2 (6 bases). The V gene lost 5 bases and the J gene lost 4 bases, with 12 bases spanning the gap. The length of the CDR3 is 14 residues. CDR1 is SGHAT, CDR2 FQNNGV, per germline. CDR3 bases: TGTGCCAGCAGCCCCGGGGGTTTATACAATGAGCAGTTCTTC. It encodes CASSPGGLYNEQFF. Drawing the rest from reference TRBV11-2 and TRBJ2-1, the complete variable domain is EAGVAQSPRYKIIEKRQSVAFWCNPISGHATLYWYQQILGQGPKLLIQFQNNGVVDDSQLPKDRFSAERLKGVDSTLKIQPAKLEDSAVYLCASSPGGLYNEQFFGPGTRLTVL.

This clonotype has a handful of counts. CDR3 DNA: TGTGCCAGCAGCAAACGCCCGGGGGGCGAGTCCTCCTACGAGCAGTACTTC. Translating gives CASSKRPGGESSYEQYF. The gene calls are TRBV13 and TRBJ2-7; D is possibly TRBD2 (7 bases). V lost 5 bases, J lost 0 bases, and 20 bases lay in between. Germline V gene lookup returns CDR1 PRHDT and CDR2 FYEKMQ (reference sequence). The CDR3 length is 17 residues. The full variable domain, with the rest looked up from reference TRBV13 and TRBJ2-7, is AAGVIQSPRHLIKEKRETATLKCYPIPRHDTVYWYQQGPGQDPQFLISFYEKMQSDKGSIPDRFSAQQFSDYHSELNMSSLELGDSALYFCASSKRPGGESSYEQYFGPGTRLTVT.

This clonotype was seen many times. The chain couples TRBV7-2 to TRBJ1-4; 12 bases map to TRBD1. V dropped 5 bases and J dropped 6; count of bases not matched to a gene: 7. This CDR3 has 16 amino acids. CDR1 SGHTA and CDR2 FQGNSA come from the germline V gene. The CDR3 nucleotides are TGTGCCAGCAGCCCCCGCCGGGACAGGGGGCATGAAAAACTGTTTTTT. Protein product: CASSPRRDRGHEKLFF.

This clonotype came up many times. The chain's CDR3 is CASSQVGQETQYF. In DNA form, the CDR3 reads TGTGCCAGCAGCCAAGTGGGACAAGAGACCCAGTACTTC. V usage is TRBV14 and J usage is TRBJ2-5; D not certain. Trimming removed 1 base from V and 2 bases from J, with 5 bases in between. In germline, CDR1 is SGHDN, CDR2 FVKESK. The CDR3 totals 13 residues.

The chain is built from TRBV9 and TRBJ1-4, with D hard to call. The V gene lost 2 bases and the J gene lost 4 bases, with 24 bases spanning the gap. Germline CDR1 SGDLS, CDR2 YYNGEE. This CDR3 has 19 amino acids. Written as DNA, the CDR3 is TGTGCCAGCAGCGTCTCCCCCCTCTTTCGGGGTGGGAATAATGAAAAACTGTTTTTT. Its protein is CASSVSPLFRGGNNEKLFF.

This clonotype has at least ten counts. In nucleotides, the CDR3 is TGCAGCGTTGAGGAGCAGTCCTGGGAGACCCAGTACTTC. Translated, it gives CSVEEQSWETQYF. The genes are TRBV29-1 and TRBJ2-5; D unresolved. From germline, CDR1 is SQVTM and CDR2 ANQGSEA. V lost 3 bases and J 5 bases, leaving 13 bases between the germline ends. The CDR3 is made up of 13 amino acids.

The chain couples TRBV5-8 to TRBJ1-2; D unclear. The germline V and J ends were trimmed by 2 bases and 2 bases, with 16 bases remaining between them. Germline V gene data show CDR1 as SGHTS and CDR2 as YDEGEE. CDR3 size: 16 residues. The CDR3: CASSFFTAEQNYGYTF. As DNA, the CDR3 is TGTGCCAGCAGCTTTTTTACGGCCGAACAAAACTATGGCTACACCTTC.

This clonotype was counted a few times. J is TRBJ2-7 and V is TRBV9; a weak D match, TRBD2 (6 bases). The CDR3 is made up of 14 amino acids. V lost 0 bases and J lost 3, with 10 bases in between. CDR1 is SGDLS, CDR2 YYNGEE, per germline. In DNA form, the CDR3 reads TGTGCCAGCAGCGTAGTACCTAGCGACTACGAGCAGTACTTC. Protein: CASSVVPSDYEQYF.

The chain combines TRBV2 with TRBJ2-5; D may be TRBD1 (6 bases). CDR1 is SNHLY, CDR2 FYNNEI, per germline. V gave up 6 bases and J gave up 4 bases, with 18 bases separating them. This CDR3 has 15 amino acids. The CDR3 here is CASRLRTGLGETQYF. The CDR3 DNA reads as TGTGCCAGCAGACTACGTACAGGGTTGGGAGAGACCCAGTACTTC.